This is a list of T cell receptor beta chains from one sample in a study of blood T cell repertoires in COVID-19. Libraries were prepared by immunoSEQ multiplex PCR; TCRdb keeps only in-frame clonotypes and omits some of them. The sample holds about 59,000 clones, 70% to 75% seen once. Material for sequencing was peripheral blood. Every receptor here comes from a woman in her 70s with acute or convalescent COVID-19. Each CDR3 is given with its conserved first and last residue. The D gene is left open where the match is weak. Expanded clones get a size class; other rows say once, few or many, or leave the size out.

size: few; V: TRBV5-1; J: TRBJ1-1; D: -; CDR3: CASSLGQVNTEAFF; DNA: TGCGCCAGCAGCTTGGGACAGGTGAACACTGAAGCTTTCTTT
size: -; V: TRBV4-2; J: TRBJ1-2; D: -; CDR3: CASSQDQGTTPNYGYTF; DNA: TGTGCCAGCAGCCAAGACCAGGGGACAACACCTAACTATGGCTACACCTTC
size: -; V: TRBV6-1; J: TRBJ1-2; D: -; CDR3: CASSEVQGRSGYTF; DNA: TGTGCCAGCAGTGAAGTTCAGGGCAGGAGTGGCTACACCTTC
size: -; V: TRBV6-1; J: TRBJ1-6; D: TRBD1; CDR3: CASSDDRVGRSPLHF; DNA: TGTGCCAGCAGTGACGACAGGGTAGGACGGTCACCCCTCCACTTT
size: few; V: TRBV5-1; J: TRBJ1-1; D: -; CDR3: CASSFTRNTEAFF; DNA: TGCGCCAGCAGCTTTACAAGGAACACTGAAGCTTTCTTT
size: -; V: TRBV24-1; J: TRBJ1-1; D: TRBD1; CDR3: CATSAGGGTEAFF; DNA: TGTGCCACCAGTGCAGGGGGTGGAACTGAAGCTTTCTTT
size: -; V: TRBV4-1; J: TRBJ2-5; D: TRBD2; CDR3: CASSQRLAGGKRETQYF; DNA: TGCGCCAGCAGCCAACGGCTAGCGGGGGGTAAGCGCGAGACCCAGTACTTC
size: -; V: TRBV19; J: TRBJ1-1; D: -; CDR3: CASSIGYRKMNTEAFF; DNA: TGTGCCAGTAGTATAGGCTACAGAAAAATGAACACTGAAGCTTTCTTT
size: -; V: TRBV10-3; J: TRBJ1-2; D: TRBD1; CDR3: CAISESGQGIGYTF; DNA: TGTGCCATCAGTGAGTCCGGACAGGGAATTGGCTACACCTTC
size: -; V: TRBV15; J: TRBJ1-5; D: TRBD1; CDR3: CATSSVTGSNQPQHF; DNA: TGTGCCACCAGCAGTGTGACAGGGAGCAATCAGCCCCAGCATTTT
size: -; V: TRBV3-1/TRBV3-2; J: TRBJ2-5; D: TRBD2; CDR3: CASTQIHGAGGWRRETQYF; DNA: TGTGCCAGCACCCAAATCCACGGAGCGGGGGGTTGGAGGAGAGAGACCCAGTACTTC
size: -; V: TRBV2; J: TRBJ2-1; D: -; CDR3: CASMSESRGSNEQFF; DNA: TGTGCCAGCATGTCCGAGAGCCGGGGGAGCAATGAGCAGTTCTTC
size: once; V: TRBV5-6; J: TRBJ2-3; D: -; CDR3: CASSLGRDTQYF; DNA: TGTGCCAGCAGCTTGGGGAGGGATACGCAGTATTTT
size: few; V: TRBV7-8; J: TRBJ1-1; D: -; CDR3: CASSSIQGDLRAFF; DNA: TGTGCCAGCAGCTCCATTCAAGGGGATTTGAGGGCTTTCTTT
size: few; V: TRBV5-1; J: TRBJ2-1; D: -; CDR3: CASSLNTGSLDEQFF; DNA: TGCGCCAGCAGCTTGAATACAGGATCTCTCGATGAGCAGTTCTTC
size: -; V: TRBV10-2; J: TRBJ1-5; D: -; CDR3: CASSGIRGSNQPQHF; DNA: TGCGCCAGCAGTGGAATCAGGGGTAGCAATCAGCCCCAGCATTTT
size: -; V: TRBV29-1; J: TRBJ1-2; D: -; CDR3: CSVQRGFGDGYTF; DNA: TGCAGCGTTCAGAGAGGGTTCGGCGATGGCTACACCTTC
size: -; V: TRBV11-2; J: TRBJ1-3; D: -; CDR3: CASSLQGLSGNTIYF; DNA: TGTGCCAGCAGCTTGCAGGGCCTCTCTGGAAACACCATATATTTT
size: -; V: TRBV21-1; J: TRBJ1-3; D: -; CDR3: CASSKGGGGQGFSGNTIYF; DNA: TGTGCCAGCAGCAAAGGGGGGGGTGGACAGGGCTTCTCTGGAAACACCATATATTTT
size: -; V: TRBV7-3; J: TRBJ1-5; D: TRBD1; CDR3: CASSSKTGVYRNQPQHF; DNA: TGTGCCAGCAGCTCAAAGACAGGGGTTTATCGGAATCAGCCCCAGCATTTT
size: -; V: TRBV4-1; J: TRBJ1-4; D: TRBD1; CDR3: CASSQRGVGQGNEKLFF; DNA: TGCGCCAGCAGTCAACGGGGGGTGGGACAGGGGAATGAAAAACTGTTTTTT
size: -; V: TRBV6-5; J: TRBJ2-7; D: -; CDR3: CASSTPGTYEQYF; DNA: TGTGCCAGCAGTACCCCGGGAACCTACGAGCAGTACTTC
size: -; V: TRBV18; J: TRBJ1-3; D: -; CDR3: CASSSDRGNTIYF; DNA: TGTGCCAGCTCATCAGACAGGGGAAACACCATATATTTT
size: -; V: TRBV12-5; J: TRBJ1-4; D: TRBD1; CDR3: CASGGDRSPAAKLFF; DNA: TGTGCTAGTGGGGGGGACAGGTCCCCTGCTGCAAAACTGTTTTTT
size: -; V: TRBV19; J: TRBJ1-5; D: -; CDR3: CASRGREQPQHF; DNA: TGTGCCAGCCGGGGAAGGGAACAGCCCCAGCATTTT
size: -; V: TRBV5-1; J: TRBJ1-2; D: TRBD1; CDR3: CASSFEQGDYGYTF; DNA: TGCGCCAGCAGCTTCGAACAGGGGGACTATGGCTACACCTTC
size: -; V: TRBV14; J: TRBJ1-2; D: -; CDR3: CASTVRGYTF; DNA: TGTGCCAGCACCGTCAGAGGCTACACCTTC
size: -; V: TRBV10-3; J: TRBJ1-2; D: -; CDR3: CAIRGPGLNYGYTF; DNA: TGTGCCATCAGGGGGCCGGGACTGAACTATGGCTACACCTTC
size: once; V: TRBV5-6; J: TRBJ1-2; D: TRBD1; CDR3: CASDRQGNGYTF; DNA: TGTGCCAGCGACAGACAGGGGAATGGCTACACCTTC
size: -; V: TRBV7-9; J: TRBJ2-1; D: TRBD1; CDR3: CASSSLGRQGAANEQFF; DNA: TGTGCCAGCAGCTCCCTAGGACGGCAGGGGGCGGCAAATGAGCAGTTCTTC
size: -; V: TRBV18; J: TRBJ2-7; D: TRBD1; CDR3: CASSRQGVYEQYF; DNA: TGTGCCAGCTCCCGCCAGGGGGTCTACGAGCAGTACTTC
size: -; V: TRBV19; J: TRBJ1-6; D: -; CDR3: CASSPSMEEVNSPLHF; DNA: TGTGCCAGTAGTCCCTCCATGGAGGAGGTGAATTCACCCCTCCACTTT
size: -; V: TRBV9; J: TRBJ2-2; D: TRBD1; CDR3: CASSPHLDRVNTGELFF; DNA: TGTGCCAGCAGCCCACACCTCGACAGGGTAAACACCGGGGAGCTGTTTTTT
size: -; V: TRBV6-1; J: TRBJ1-6; D: -; CDR3: CASSEALGRGQGNSPLHF; DNA: TGTGCCAGCAGTGAAGCCTTAGGGCGGGGGCAAGGTAATTCACCCCTCCACTTT
size: -; V: TRBV11-2; J: TRBJ1-4; D: TRBD1; CDR3: CASSIARGQSTNEKLFF; DNA: TGTGCCAGCAGCATTGCCCGGGGACAGAGCACCAATGAAAAACTGTTTTTT
size: -; V: TRBV3-1/TRBV3-2; J: TRBJ1-1; D: TRBD1; CDR3: CASSTRQGGTEAFF; DNA: TGTGCCAGCAGCACCAGACAGGGGGGTACTGAAGCTTTCTTT
size: -; V: TRBV6-1; J: TRBJ2-7; D: TRBD2; CDR3: CASSETSGGAGEQYF; DNA: TGTGCCAGCAGTGAGACTAGCGGGGGGGCGGGTGAGCAGTACTTC
size: -; V: TRBV21-1; J: TRBJ2-5; D: -; CDR3: CASSKGGSPPQKTQYF; DNA: TGTGCCAGCAGCAAGGGGGGGAGCCCCCCACAGAAGACCCAGTACTTC
size: once; V: TRBV7-9; J: TRBJ1-1; D: -; CDR3: CASSSDTFINTEAFF; DNA: TGTGCCAGCAGTTCGGACACCTTCATAAACACTGAAGCTTTCTTT
size: -; V: TRBV7-8; J: TRBJ2-4; D: -; CDR3: CASSLAPGGRNIQYF; DNA: TGTGCCAGCAGCTTAGCGCCCGGCGGTAGAAACATTCAGTACTTC
size: many; V: TRBV27; J: TRBJ1-2; D: -; CDR3: CASRTRDRTDGYTF; DNA: TGTGCCAGCAGAACCAGGGATCGGACGGACGGCTACACCTTC
size: -; V: TRBV10-3; J: TRBJ1-1; D: TRBD1; CDR3: CAITLRTGRITEAFF; DNA: TGTGCCATCACTCTAAGGACAGGACGGATCACTGAAGCTTTCTTT
size: -; V: TRBV5-1; J: TRBJ2-4; D: TRBD1; CDR3: CASSLERGLAKNIQYF; DNA: TGCGCCAGCAGCTTGGAAAGGGGGCTTGCCAAAAACATTCAGTACTTC
size: -; V: TRBV25-1; J: TRBJ2-2; D: -; CDR3: CASSDLQKNTGELFF; DNA: TGTGCCAGCAGTGATCTCCAGAAGAACACCGGGGAGCTGTTTTTT
size: -; V: TRBV6-5; J: TRBJ1-1; D: -; CDR3: CASSTGTTGTEAFF; DNA: TGTGCCAGCAGTACCGGGACAACCGGTACTGAAGCTTTCTTT
size: -; V: TRBV2; J: TRBJ1-2; D: -; CDR3: CASSPRDSYGYTF; DNA: TGTGCCAGCAGTCCCCGCGACAGCTATGGCTACACCTTC
size: many; V: TRBV6-4; J: TRBJ1-1; D: TRBD1; CDR3: CASNFDREWDTEAFF; DNA: TGTGCCAGCAACTTTGACAGGGAGTGGGACACTGAAGCTTTCTTT
size: -; V: TRBV20-1; J: TRBJ2-1; D: -; CDR3: CSARDGRQQFF; DNA: TGCAGTGCTAGAGATGGGAGACAGCAGTTCTTC
size: -; V: TRBV7-3; J: TRBJ2-1; D: TRBD2; CDR3: CASSRGGYNEQFF; DNA: TGTGCCAGCAGTCGGGGGGGTTACAATGAGCAGTTCTTC
size: -; V: TRBV19; J: TRBJ2-6; D: TRBD1; CDR3: CASSAWDRGVSGANVLTF; DNA: TGTGCCAGTAGTGCTTGGGACAGGGGAGTGTCCGGGGCCAACGTCCTGACTTTC
size: -; V: TRBV19; J: TRBJ1-1; D: -; CDR3: CATNQIVGRGTEAFF; DNA: TGTGCCACCAACCAGATCGTGGGGCGAGGCACTGAAGCTTTCTTT
size: -; V: TRBV6-6; J: TRBJ1-4; D: -; CDR3: CASSDSGATNEKLFF; DNA: TGTGCCAGCAGTGACTCAGGGGCAACTAATGAAAAACTGTTTTTT
size: -; V: TRBV18; J: TRBJ1-1; D: -; CDR3: CASSPQANTEAFF; DNA: TGTGCCAGCTCACCCCAGGCGAACACTGAAGCTTTCTTT
size: -; V: TRBV12-3/TRBV12-4; J: TRBJ2-5; D: TRBD1; CDR3: CASRYGTGTTQYF; DNA: TGTGCCAGCAGGTACGGGACAGGGACGACCCAGTACTTC
size: once; V: TRBV5-6; J: TRBJ2-5; D: -; CDR3: CASSFLEGGARTQYF; DNA: TGTGCCAGCAGCTTCCTAGAGGGGGGGGCCCGGACCCAGTACTTC
size: -; V: TRBV20-1; J: TRBJ1-2; D: -; CDR3: CSASSTGDRGGYTF; DNA: TGCAGTGCTAGTTCCACCGGAGACCGGGGGGGCTACACCTTC
size: -; V: TRBV19; J: TRBJ1-1; D: -; CDR3: CATTYKTTGSNTEAFF; DNA: TGTGCCACCACATACAAAACGACAGGTTCGAACACTGAAGCTTTCTTT
size: -; V: TRBV3-1/TRBV3-2; J: TRBJ1-5; D: -; CDR3: CASSQDHPGRQPQHF; DNA: TGTGCCAGCAGCCAAGACCACCCAGGGCGTCAGCCCCAGCATTTT
size: -; V: TRBV29-1; J: TRBJ2-7; D: -; CDR3: CSARDSYVGEQYF; DNA: TGCAGCGCCCGGGACTCCTATGTAGGCGAGCAGTACTTC
size: -; V: TRBV6-2/TRBV6-3; J: TRBJ2-1; D: TRBD1; CDR3: CASSNTGVEQFF; DNA: TGTGCCAGCAGCAACACAGGGGTCGAGCAGTTCTTC